This T cell receptor (beta chain) was sequenced in a study of T-cell memory formation after mild COVID-19. Overall study: Across donors, TCR clusters were largely donor specific.

The table lists this clonotype with many counts. The CDR3 spans 16 residues. The J segment lost 7 bases and the V segment lost 2 bases, leaving 7 bases of the junction unmatched. TCRdb fed the 5' RACE reads into MiXCR, producing one record per CDR3 protein. Among under 35,000 distinct CDR3 sequences listed, roughly 20% were seen once. This chain uses TRBV12-3 or TRBV12-4 with TRBJ2-1; 11 bases are shared with TRBD2. Sample: PBMCs or a T cell subset sorted from them (not recorded which). The source of this sequence is an adult who had mild COVID-19 (a few samples of this study predate the infection). Cell type and time point are not known. CDR3 DNA sequence: TGTGCCAGCAGTTTAACTAGCGGGAGCTTAAGGAATGAGCAGTTCTTC. Its translation is CASSLTSGSLRNEQFF.